This TCR beta chain was recorded in a study of PD-1 blockade in classical Hodgkin lymphoma. In the study overall: Patients received nivolumab 3 mg/kg intravenously every 2 weeks.

Produced via immunoSEQ multiplex PCR; TCRdb's table is partial and in-frame only. The top ten clones hold about 2.4% of a sample with about 27,000 clones, around three quarters of them seen once. The V and J ends lost 2 bases and 2 bases respectively, with 21 bases between them. The CDR3 is 18 amino acids. From germline, CDR1 is SGHVS and CDR2 FQNEAQ. All patients experienced relapse after autologous stem cell transplantation, and brentuximab vedotin exposure was variable. Purification of CD4+ T cells from thawed PBMCs was achieved by magnetic negative selection. The source material was CD4+ T cells from blood, sampled at baseline. The genes are TRBV7-8 and TRBJ2-5, with D perhaps being TRBD1 or TRBD2 (5 bases each). The sequence came from a human donor with classical Hodgkin lymphoma. In nucleotides, the CDR3 is TGTGCCAGCAGCTTACGTATTCACGGGGCAGGAGGTCAAGAGACCCAGTACTTC. This sequence encodes CASSLRIHGAGGQETQYF.